This is a list of T cell receptor beta chains from one sample in a study of blood T cell repertoires in COVID-19. Profiled with immunoSEQ multiplex PCR; TCRdb holds only in-frame clones, not every one. The sample holds approximately 440,000 clones, about nine tenths seen once. The sequencing sample was made of PBMCs or T cells enriched from blood (not recorded which). Receptors were obtained from a man aged 18 to 29 who had recovered from COVID-19. The CDR3 runs from the conserved cysteine through the conserved F or W. D genes are given only for firm matches. A row's size may be missing; if present it is once, few, many or a size class.

v_gene	j_gene	d_gene	abundance	CDR3nt	CDR3aa
TRBV3-1/TRBV3-2	TRBJ2-2	-	-	TGTGCCAGCAAAGACATCCCCGCCGGGGAGCTGTTTTTT	CASKDIPAGELFF
TRBV30	TRBJ2-2	-	once	TGTGCCTGGAGGGGGGGTCCGGGACGGGGTCGTTGGGACACCGGGGAGCTGTTTTTT	CAWRGGPGRGRWDTGELFF
TRBV10-2	TRBJ2-3	-	many	TGCGCCAGCAGTCAATCAGATACGCAGTATTTT	CASSQSDTQYF
TRBV12-5	TRBJ1-5	-	-	TGTGCTAGTGGTTCTTCCACGGTTGGCAATCAGCCCCAGCATTTT	CASGSSTVGNQPQHF
TRBV21-1	TRBJ2-1	-	-	TGTGCCAGCAGCCAAGGACTAGCGGGCTCCTACAATGAGCAGTTCTTC	CASSQGLAGSYNEQFF
TRBV5-1	TRBJ2-7	-	-	TGCGCCAGCAGCTCCGACTCCACCTACGAGCAGTACTTC	CASSSDSTYEQYF
TRBV19	TRBJ1-5	-	-	TGTGCCAGTAGTCTCACGGGACTCCGAGATCAGCCCCAGCATTTT	CASSLTGLRDQPQHF
TRBV28	TRBJ2-1	-	-	TGTGCCAGCAGTTCCTTGACTAGGCTGGGCAATGAGCAGTTCTTC	CASSSLTRLGNEQFF
TRBV3-1/TRBV3-2	TRBJ2-7	-	-	TGTGCCAGCAGCCAAGACAGTCCTTACGAGCAGTACTTC	CASSQDSPYEQYF
TRBV2	TRBJ1-3	TRBD1	-	TGTGCCAGCGGGGGGCAGGGGGCACCGGGAAACACCATATATTTT	CASGGQGAPGNTIYF
TRBV3-1/TRBV3-2	TRBJ2-7	-	-	TGTGCCAGCAGCTTATCGACTGGGTTCAACGAGCAGTACTTC	CASSLSTGFNEQYF
TRBV9	TRBJ2-5	TRBD2	-	TGTGCCAGCAGCCCCCGAGGGGGACTAGCGGGAGAGGAGACCCAGTACTTC	CASSPRGGLAGEETQYF
TRBV10-2	TRBJ2-7	-	-	TGCGCCAGCACTGAGGGTGCCTCAGGGCAGTACTTC	CASTEGASGQYF
TRBV30	TRBJ2-2	TRBD1	-	TGTGCCTGGAAGAGGGACAGGGGGTTCACCGGGGAGCTGTTTTTT	CAWKRDRGFTGELFF